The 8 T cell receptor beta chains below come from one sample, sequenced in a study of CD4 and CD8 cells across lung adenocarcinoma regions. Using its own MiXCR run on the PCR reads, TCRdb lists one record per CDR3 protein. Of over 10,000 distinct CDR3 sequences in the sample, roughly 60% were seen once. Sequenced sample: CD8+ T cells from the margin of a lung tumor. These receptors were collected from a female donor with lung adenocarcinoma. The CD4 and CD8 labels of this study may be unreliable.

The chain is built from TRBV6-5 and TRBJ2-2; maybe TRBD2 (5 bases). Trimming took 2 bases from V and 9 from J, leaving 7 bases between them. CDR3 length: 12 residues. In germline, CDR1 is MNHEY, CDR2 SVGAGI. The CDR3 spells CASSYETRELFF. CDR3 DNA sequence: TGTGCCAGCAGTTACGAGACTAGGGAGCTGTTTTTT.

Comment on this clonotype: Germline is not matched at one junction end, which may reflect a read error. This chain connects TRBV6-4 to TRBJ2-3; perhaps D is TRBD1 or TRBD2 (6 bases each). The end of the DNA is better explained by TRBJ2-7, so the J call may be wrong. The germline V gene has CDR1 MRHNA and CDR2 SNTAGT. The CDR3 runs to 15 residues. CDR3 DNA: TGTGGCAGCAGCTCGGGGCCGGGGGCAACAGATACGCAGTACTTC. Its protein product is CGSSSGPGATDTQYF.

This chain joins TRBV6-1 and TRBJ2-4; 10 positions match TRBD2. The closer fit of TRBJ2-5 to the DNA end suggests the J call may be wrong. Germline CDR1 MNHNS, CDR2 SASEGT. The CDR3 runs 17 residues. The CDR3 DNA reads TGTGCCAGCAGTGCGGGGAGCGGGGGGGCCGTACCGAAGACCCAGTACTTC. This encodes CASSAGSGGAVPKTQYF.

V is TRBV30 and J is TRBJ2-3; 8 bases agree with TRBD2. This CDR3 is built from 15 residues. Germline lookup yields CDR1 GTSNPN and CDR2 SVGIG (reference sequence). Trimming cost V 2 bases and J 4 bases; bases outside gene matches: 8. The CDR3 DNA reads TGTGCCTGGAGTACCCGGGGGGGGTTGGCAGATACGCAGTATTTT. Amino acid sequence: CAWSTRGGLADTQYF.

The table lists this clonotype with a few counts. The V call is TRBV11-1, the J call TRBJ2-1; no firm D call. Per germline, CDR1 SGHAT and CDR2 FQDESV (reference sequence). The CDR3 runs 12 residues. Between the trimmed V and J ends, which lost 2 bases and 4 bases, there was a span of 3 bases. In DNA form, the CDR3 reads TGTGCCAGCAGCTTATGGTACAATGAGCAGTTCTTC. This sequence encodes CASSLWYNEQFF.

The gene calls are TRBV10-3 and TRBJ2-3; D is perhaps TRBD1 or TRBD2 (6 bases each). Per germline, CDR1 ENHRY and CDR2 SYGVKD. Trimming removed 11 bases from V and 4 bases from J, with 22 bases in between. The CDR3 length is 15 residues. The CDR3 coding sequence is TGTGCCGGGGGTCCCGGGGGCCGGGACCCAGATACGCAGTATTTT. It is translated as CAGGPGGRDPDTQYF.

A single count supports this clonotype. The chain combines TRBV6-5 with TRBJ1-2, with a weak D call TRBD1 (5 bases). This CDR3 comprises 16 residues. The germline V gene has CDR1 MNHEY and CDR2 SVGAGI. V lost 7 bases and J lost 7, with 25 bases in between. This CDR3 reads CASTWGGLPEGSGYTF. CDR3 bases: TGTGCCAGCACTTGGGGGGGTTTACCGGAGGGCTCTGGCTACACCTTC.

This chain's CDR3 is CASSPTRGVAGGRATDTQYF. In DNA form, the CDR3 reads TGTGCCAGCAGCCCGACTCGCGGAGTAGCGGGGGGGCGAGCCACAGATACGCAGTACTTC. The gene calls are TRBV4-2 and TRBJ2-3; the match to TRBD2 covers 11 bases. The J call is in doubt because the DNA end fits TRBJ2-7 better. The germline gives CDR1 LGHNA, CDR2 YNFKEQ. The CDR3 spans 20 residues.